Described below is a single T cell receptor beta chain sequence and its context. Its antigen is still unknown. With 60 Vbeta and 13 Jbeta primers, the PCR was carried out. Method: immunoSEQ multiplex PCR; TCRdb's copy keeps in-frame clones and lacks some. Among about 170,000 clones, roughly 81% were seen once, and the ten largest hold roughly 2.2%. This entry comes from a study of cytomegalovirus exposure and HLA in healthy donors. This CDR3 has 13 residues. V gave up 3 bases and J gave up 2 bases, with 6 bases separating them. In germline, CDR1 is KGHSH, CDR2 LQKENI. Findings of the study overall: The study flagged some 180 TCR beta chains as cytomegalovirus-associated. Other equally common chains were less clonally expanded than HLA-associated TCR beta chains, a later analysis showed. DRB1 showed the most TCR associations and HLA-C the fewest in a later analysis, as rates varied by HLA locus.

Sequenced: PBMCs. The receptor comes from a young man in good health and CMV-seropositive. The gene calls are TRBV18 and TRBJ2-3, with D hard to call. The CDR3 sequence: CASSPPNTDTQYF. The CDR3 DNA reads TGTGCCAGCTCACCCCCCAACACAGATACGCAGTATTTT. The variable domain in full, completed from reference TRBV18 and TRBJ2-3, reads NAGVMQNPRHLVRRRGQEARLRCSPMKGHSHVYWYRQLPEEGLKFMVYLQKENIIDESGMPKERFSAEFPKEGPSILRIQQVVRGDSAAYFCASSPPNTDTQYFGPGTRLTVL.